The rows below give T cell receptor beta chains drawn from one sample of a study of beta chain features in type 1 diabetes. Only in-frame clones appear in the TCRdb table, and some are missing; sequencing was by immunoSEQ multiplex PCR. The table includes 600,000 to 650,000 clones, about 16% detected once. Specimen: naive CD4+ T cells from blood. Receptor source: a man younger than 30 in good health. The CDR3 runs from the conserved cysteine through the conserved F or W. The D gene is left open where the match is weak. Size is omitted from some rows. Given values are once, few, many or a class for expanded clones.

clone_size: few; d_call: TRBD1; j_call: TRBJ2-7; v_call: TRBV5-4; cdr3_aa: CASSLGTGVFYEQYF; cdr3_nt: TGTGCCAGCAGCTTGGGGACAGGGGTCTTCTACGAGCAGTACTTC
clone_size: .; d_call: .; j_call: TRBJ2-5; v_call: TRBV18; cdr3_aa: CASSPPEGSGQETQYF; cdr3_nt: TGTGCCAGCTCACCCCCGGAGGGTAGCGGACAAGAGACCCAGTACTTC
clone_size: .; d_call: .; j_call: TRBJ1-2; v_call: TRBV5-1; cdr3_aa: CASSLGQSHERYTF; cdr3_nt: TGCGCCAGCAGCTTGGGACAGTCCCACGAGAGGTACACCTTC
clone_size: .; d_call: .; j_call: TRBJ2-3; v_call: TRBV5-1; cdr3_aa: CASRPAFTPYATQYF; cdr3_nt: TGCGCCAGCCGACCGGCGTTTACCCCATATGCTACGCAGTATTTT
clone_size: .; d_call: .; j_call: TRBJ1-2; v_call: TRBV4-3; cdr3_aa: CASSQAATNYGYTF; cdr3_nt: TGCGCCAGCAGCCAAGCCGCGACTAACTATGGCTACACCTTC
clone_size: few; d_call: TRBD2; j_call: TRBJ2-3; v_call: TRBV5-1; cdr3_aa: CASRKESGRATDTQYF; cdr3_nt: TGCGCCAGCAGGAAGGAAAGCGGGAGGGCCACAGATACGCAGTATTTT
clone_size: .; d_call: .; j_call: TRBJ2-5; v_call: TRBV19; cdr3_aa: CASSDRPGDETQYF; cdr3_nt: TGTGCCAGTAGTGACCGCCCAGGGGATGAGACCCAGTACTTC
clone_size: few; d_call: .; j_call: TRBJ2-7; v_call: TRBV7-2; cdr3_aa: CASSLEISGSYEQYF; cdr3_nt: TGTGCCAGCAGCTTAGAAATTAGCGGCTCCTACGAGCAGTACTTC
clone_size: .; d_call: .; j_call: TRBJ1-1; v_call: TRBV4-3; cdr3_aa: CASSFRRGTSFTTEAFF; cdr3_nt: TGCGCCAGCAGCTTTCGTCGGGGAACGAGTTTCACCACTGAAGCTTTCTTT
clone_size: .; d_call: TRBD1; j_call: TRBJ1-5; v_call: TRBV7-2; cdr3_aa: CASSATGVGNQPQHF; cdr3_nt: TGTGCCAGCAGCGCGACAGGGGTAGGGAATCAGCCCCAGCATTTT
clone_size: .; d_call: .; j_call: TRBJ2-2; v_call: TRBV5-8; cdr3_aa: CASSLGPSTGELFF; cdr3_nt: TGTGCCAGCAGCTTGGGACCGAGCACCGGGGAGCTGTTTTTT
clone_size: few; d_call: .; j_call: TRBJ2-7; v_call: TRBV9; cdr3_aa: CASSLTSRSYEQYF; cdr3_nt: TGTGCCAGCAGCCTCACCAGCCGCTCCTACGAGCAGTACTTC
clone_size: .; d_call: .; j_call: TRBJ2-6; v_call: TRBV30; cdr3_aa: CASRWDIRANVLTF; cdr3_nt: TGTGCCTCACGATGGGACATTAGGGCCAACGTCCTGACTTTC
clone_size: .; d_call: TRBD1; j_call: TRBJ2-7; v_call: TRBV18; cdr3_aa: CASSPFRDRGNEQYF; cdr3_nt: TGTGCCAGCTCACCGTTCCGGGACAGGGGTAACGAGCAGTACTTC
clone_size: .; d_call: .; j_call: TRBJ2-1; v_call: TRBV7-2; cdr3_aa: CASSLGMGMRWIF; cdr3_nt: TGTGCCAGCAGCTTAGGGATGGGGATGAGGTGGATCTTC
clone_size: few; d_call: .; j_call: TRBJ2-3; v_call: TRBV4-2; cdr3_aa: CASSGQFAGTDTQYF; cdr3_nt: TGTGCCAGCAGCGGACAATTTGCAGGGACAGATACGCAGTATTTT
clone_size: few; d_call: TRBD2; j_call: TRBJ2-7; v_call: TRBV19; cdr3_aa: CASSTGGPYEQYF; cdr3_nt: TGTGCCAGTAGTACGGGAGGTCCCTACGAGCAGTACTTC
clone_size: .; d_call: .; j_call: TRBJ2-2; v_call: TRBV2; cdr3_aa: CASSVEGQANTGELFF; cdr3_nt: TGTGCCAGCAGTGTAGAAGGGCAGGCCAACACCGGGGAGCTGTTTTTT
clone_size: once; d_call: .; j_call: TRBJ2-7; v_call: TRBV2; cdr3_aa: CASSAPTGIEQYF; cdr3_nt: TGTGCCAGCAGTGCGCCAACGGGGATCGAGCAGTACTTC
clone_size: .; d_call: TRBD1; j_call: TRBJ2-2; v_call: TRBV25-1; cdr3_aa: CASSRTGVNTGELFF; cdr3_nt: TGTGCCAGCAGTAGGACAGGGGTTAACACCGGGGAGCTGTTTTTT
clone_size: few; d_call: .; j_call: TRBJ2-5; v_call: TRBV19; cdr3_aa: CASSIREETQYF; cdr3_nt: TGTGCCAGTAGTATAAGGGAAGAGACCCAGTACTTC
clone_size: .; d_call: TRBD2; j_call: TRBJ2-7; v_call: TRBV19; cdr3_aa: CASRYAAGVYEQYF; cdr3_nt: TGTGCCAGTAGATACGCAGCGGGAGTCTACGAGCAGTACTTC
clone_size: .; d_call: TRBD2; j_call: TRBJ2-1; v_call: TRBV27; cdr3_aa: CASSLRTSGSRYNEQFF; cdr3_nt: TGTGCCAGCAGTCTTCGGACTAGCGGGAGTCGGTACAATGAGCAGTTCTTC
clone_size: few; d_call: .; j_call: TRBJ2-6; v_call: TRBV25-1; cdr3_aa: CARYRVTGANVLTF; cdr3_nt: TGTGCCAGGTACAGGGTCACTGGGGCCAACGTCCTGACTTTC
clone_size: .; d_call: .; j_call: TRBJ2-2; v_call: TRBV5-1; cdr3_aa: CASSYVPRGGGELFF; cdr3_nt: TGCGCCAGCAGCTACGTCCCCAGAGGTGGCGGGGAGCTGTTTTTT
clone_size: .; d_call: TRBD2; j_call: TRBJ2-3; v_call: TRBV15; cdr3_aa: CATSSPSGGSGTQYF; cdr3_nt: TGTGCCACCAGCAGCCCTAGCGGGGGTTCGGGTACGCAGTATTTT
clone_size: few; d_call: .; j_call: TRBJ2-1; v_call: TRBV9; cdr3_aa: CASSALLVNEQFF; cdr3_nt: TGTGCCAGCAGCGCCCTACTCGTCAATGAGCAGTTCTTC
clone_size: few; d_call: .; j_call: TRBJ1-3; v_call: TRBV7-3; cdr3_aa: CASSLKTGSGNTIYF; cdr3_nt: TGTGCCAGCAGCTTAAAGACAGGCTCTGGAAACACCATATATTTT
clone_size: few; d_call: .; j_call: TRBJ1-4; v_call: TRBV21-1; cdr3_aa: CASSKLGRLASEKLFF; cdr3_nt: TGTGCCAGCAGCAAATTGGGCCGTCTAGCGAGTGAAAAACTGTTTTTT
clone_size: .; d_call: .; j_call: TRBJ2-5; v_call: TRBV4-1; cdr3_aa: CASSRIRQETQYF; cdr3_nt: TGCGCCAGCAGCCGTATTAGGCAAGAGACCCAGTACTTC
clone_size: few; d_call: .; j_call: TRBJ2-7; v_call: TRBV6-4; cdr3_aa: CASSAQGGPYEQYF; cdr3_nt: TGTGCCAGCAGTGCCCAGGGGGGACCGTACGAGCAGTACTTC
clone_size: few; d_call: .; j_call: TRBJ2-5; v_call: TRBV7-9; cdr3_aa: CASSATGYQETQYF; cdr3_nt: TGTGCCAGCAGCGCAACAGGGTATCAAGAGACCCAGTACTTC
clone_size: .; d_call: .; j_call: TRBJ1-1; v_call: TRBV9; cdr3_aa: CASSVLLRGCKDTEAFF; cdr3_nt: TGTGCCAGCAGCGTCCTCTTGAGGGGCTGCAAGGACACTGAAGCTTTCTTT
clone_size: many; d_call: .; j_call: TRBJ1-1; v_call: TRBV10-3; cdr3_aa: CAISAGEGTEAFF; cdr3_nt: TGTGCCATCAGTGCTGGGGAGGGCACTGAAGCTTTCTTT
clone_size: few; d_call: TRBD1; j_call: TRBJ1-1; v_call: TRBV7-9; cdr3_aa: CASSPGQTNTEAFF; cdr3_nt: TGTGCCAGCTCCCCGGGACAGACGAACACTGAAGCTTTCTTT
clone_size: .; d_call: .; j_call: TRBJ2-5; v_call: TRBV7-3; cdr3_aa: CASSLGRAETQYF; cdr3_nt: TGTGCCAGCAGCTTAGGCAGGGCGGAGACCCAGTACTTC
clone_size: .; d_call: .; j_call: TRBJ1-2; v_call: TRBV11-2; cdr3_aa: CASTTRRNYGYTF; cdr3_nt: TGTGCCAGCACAACGCGGAGGAACTATGGCTACACCTTC
clone_size: .; d_call: .; j_call: TRBJ2-7; v_call: TRBV7-9; cdr3_aa: CASNRGSSYEQYF; cdr3_nt: TGTGCCAGCAATAGAGGGAGCTCCTACGAGCAGTACTTC
clone_size: .; d_call: .; j_call: TRBJ1-2; v_call: TRBV28; cdr3_aa: CASTLYQGADYGYTF; cdr3_nt: TGTGCCAGCACCCTTTATCAGGGAGCTGACTATGGCTACACCTTC
clone_size: .; d_call: .; j_call: TRBJ2-2; v_call: TRBV12-5; cdr3_aa: CASGLVRDGTLDTGELFF; cdr3_nt: TGTGCTAGTGGTTTGGTACGGGATGGGACCCTCGACACCGGGGAGCTGTTTTTT
clone_size: .; d_call: .; j_call: TRBJ1-4; v_call: TRBV7-2; cdr3_aa: CASRWAGQGEKLFF; cdr3_nt: TGTGCCAGCAGATGGGCAGGGCAGGGTGAAAAACTGTTTTTT
clone_size: .; d_call: .; j_call: TRBJ2-2; v_call: TRBV2; cdr3_aa: CASSPRTVADGELFF; cdr3_nt: TGTGCCAGCAGCCCCCGGACAGTAGCAGACGGGGAGCTGTTTTTT
clone_size: few; d_call: .; j_call: TRBJ2-5; v_call: TRBV7-8; cdr3_aa: CASSLARGRRGKTQYF; cdr3_nt: TGTGCCAGCAGCTTAGCCCGAGGCAGGAGGGGGAAGACCCAGTACTTC
clone_size: few; d_call: .; j_call: TRBJ2-1; v_call: TRBV7-6; cdr3_aa: CASSLGSGGRYNEQFF; cdr3_nt: TGTGCCAGCAGCTTAGGCTCTGGCGGCCGATACAATGAGCAGTTCTTC
clone_size: few; d_call: .; j_call: TRBJ1-3; v_call: TRBV14; cdr3_aa: CASSQGTAIYF; cdr3_nt: TGTGCCAGCAGCCAAGGGACCGCCATATATTTT
clone_size: .; d_call: TRBD2; j_call: TRBJ2-3; v_call: TRBV7-2; cdr3_aa: CASSLGLAGRTDTQYF; cdr3_nt: TGTGCCAGCAGCTTAGGACTAGCGGGACGCACAGATACGCAGTATTTT
clone_size: .; d_call: TRBD1; j_call: TRBJ2-2; v_call: TRBV5-1; cdr3_aa: CASSPGTGDTGELFF; cdr3_nt: TGCGCCAGCAGCCCCGGGACAGGGGACACCGGGGAGCTGTTTTTT
clone_size: .; d_call: TRBD1; j_call: TRBJ1-5; v_call: TRBV6-1; cdr3_aa: CASSELDRDQPQHF; cdr3_nt: TGTGCCAGCAGTGAACTGGACAGGGACCAGCCCCAGCATTTT
clone_size: few; d_call: TRBD1; j_call: TRBJ1-2; v_call: TRBV6-1; cdr3_aa: CATGGQGYGYTF; cdr3_nt: TGTGCCACCGGGGGACAGGGCTATGGCTACACCTTC
clone_size: .; d_call: .; j_call: TRBJ2-1; v_call: TRBV7-3; cdr3_aa: CASSTTGMGEQFF; cdr3_nt: TGTGCCAGCAGCACTACAGGGATGGGTGAGCAGTTCTTC
clone_size: few; d_call: .; j_call: TRBJ2-1; v_call: TRBV7-2; cdr3_aa: CASRATDYNEQFF; cdr3_nt: TGTGCCAGCAGAGCGACTGACTACAATGAGCAGTTCTTC